A single sample is the source of the 3 T cell receptor beta chains below, sequenced in a study of OX40 agonist ivuxolimab in advanced cancers. The repertoire was sequenced with immunoSEQ multiplex PCR; TCRdb's copy has only in-frame clones and lacks some. The table includes over 70,000 clones, 70% to 90% detected once. This specimen consisted of CD4+ or CD8+ T cells sorted from blood, obtained in a trial of the OX40 agonist ivuxolimab. All receptors come from an adult with an advanced solid tumor such as melanoma, head and neck, liver or kidney cancer.

This chain joins TRBV6-5 and TRBJ2-7; TRBD2 might be the D (5 bases). CDR1 and CDR2 (germline): MNHEY, SVGAGI. Trimming removed 0 bases at V and 2 bases at J, with 8 bases between. This CDR3 spans 14 amino acids. The CDR3 spells CASSYSGNPYEQYF. Here the CDR3 DNA reads TGTGCCAGCAGTTACTCCGGGAACCCCTACGAGCAGTACTTC.

This sequence joins TRBV5-1 and TRBJ1-2; the D gene is possibly TRBD1 (5 bases). The ends were cut back, 0 bases at V and 8 bases at J, with 14 bases in the middle. The germline V gene has CDR1 SGHRS and CDR2 YFSETQ. CDR3 length equals 14 residues. CDR3 in amino acids: CASSLAAGGEGYTF. For the CDR3, the DNA is TGCGCCAGCAGCTTGGCCGCGGGAGGGGAAGGCTACACCTTC. The complete variable domain, with remaining parts taken from reference TRBV5-1 and TRBJ1-2, reads KAGVTQTPRYLIKTRGQQVTLSCSPISGHRSVSWYQQTPGQGLQFLFEYFSETQRNKGNFPGRFSGRQFSNSRSEMNVSTLELGDSALYLCASSLAAGGEGYTFGSGTRLTVV.

This sequence joins TRBV28 and TRBJ2-7, with TRBD1 as a possible D gene (6 bases). The CDR3 runs to 13 residues. Trimming took 8 bases from V and 0 from J, leaving 11 bases between them. Germline CDR1 MDHEN, CDR2 SYDVKM. CDR3 in amino acids: CASGGRSSYEQYF. For the CDR3, the DNA is TGTGCCAGCGGGGGCAGAAGCTCCTACGAGCAGTACTTC.